The clone carrying this T cell receptor (beta chain) was counted once. These data come from a study of blood T cell repertoires in COVID-19. Study summary: From the United States, Italy and Spain came samples of acute and convalescent COVID-19. Nucleic acid was either cDNA or gDNA, and it came from T cells, B-cell-depleted T cells, or PBMCs.

All enrollees were about 18 to 100 years old and from 24 US areas. This CDR3 spans 15 amino acids. Per germline, CDR1 SGHRS and CDR2 YFSETQ. With 4 bases clipped from V and 2 bases from J, the junction kept 6 bases outside the gene matches. Under the authors' procedure: Nucleated cell counts were estimated from reference gene primer amplification. Here immunoSEQ multiplex PCR was the method, and the copy in TCRdb shows in-frame clones only, minus some. The V and J calls and the clone size are those of that table, but D and trimming were determined from the DNA. The table records about 370,000 clones, approximately 90% of them present only once.

This chain links TRBV5-1 with TRBJ2-7; TRBD1 aligns across 10 bases. Input material: PBMCs or T cells enriched from blood (not recorded which). The sequence was collected from a woman between 40 and 50 years old who had been exposed to COVID-19. The CDR3 DNA reads TGCGCCAGCAGCCAACCGGACAGGGGGGCCTACGAGCAGTACTTC. Translated: CASSQPDRGAYEQYF.